This passage covers 13 T cell receptor beta chains from one sample sequenced in a study of siplizumab effects on memory and regulatory T cells. The table came from immunoSEQ multiplex PCR; TCRdb's copy has only in-frame clones and leaves some out. This sample has 90,000 to 95,000 clones; over 85% occur once, and the top ten carry 6.5% to 8%. Sequencing input: CD8+ T cells sorted from blood. Receptors were obtained from a human donor in good health.

This chain connects TRBV28 to TRBJ2-1, with D possibly matching TRBD1 (6 bases). CDR3 size: 17 residues. From germline, CDR1 is MDHEN and CDR2 SYDVKM. V was cut by 2 bases and J by 7 bases, with 21 bases left in between. The CDR3 coding sequence is TGTGCCAGCAGTTTACCCCCAGGGGATATATTGGGGAATGAGCAGTTCTTC. Encoded protein: CASSLPPGDILGNEQFF.

The chain is built from TRBV7-2 and TRBJ2-3; D ambiguous. V was shortened by 1 base and J by 0 bases, with 5 bases between the two germline ends. This CDR3 comprises 14 residues. CDR1 SGHTA and CDR2 FQGNSA come from the germline V gene. The CDR3 nucleotides read TGTGCCAGCAGCTTAGACGGTAGCACAGATACGCAGTATTTT. It yields the protein CASSLDGSTDTQYF.

The V call is TRBV13, the J call TRBJ1-3, with TRBD1 matching over 7 bases. Germline trimming cut 1 base from V and 1 base from J; bases unmatched to any gene: 1. The CDR3 totals 15 residues. CDR1 PRHDT and CDR2 FYEKMQ come from the germline V gene (reference sequence). As DNA, the CDR3 is TGTGCCAGCAGCTTAGAGACAGGGTCTGGAAACACCATATATTTT. Amino acid sequence: CASSLETGSGNTIYF. Using reference TRBV13 and TRBJ1-3 for the parts outside the CDR3, the full variable domain is AAGVIQSPRHLIKEKRETATLKCYPIPRHDTVYWYQQGPGQDPQFLISFYEKMQSDKGSIPDRFSAQQFSDYHSELNMSSLELGDSALYFCASSLETGSGNTIYFGEGSWLTVV.

J is TRBJ2-7 and V is TRBV9, with D uncertain. The CDR3 is made up of 13 amino acids. The germline gives CDR1 SGDLS, CDR2 YYNGEE. The V and J ends lost 0 bases and 5 bases respectively, with 9 bases between them. For the CDR3, the DNA is TGTGCCAGCAGCGTAGGGGTAGGAGACGAGCAGTACTTC. Encoded protein: CASSVGVGDEQYF.

The chain is built from TRBV29-1 and TRBJ2-3; D gene ambiguous. Germline CDR1 is SQVTM and CDR2 is ANQGSEA. V lost 4 bases, J lost 1 base, and 12 bases lay in between. This CDR3 is 14 amino acids long. CDR3 nucleotide sequence: TGCAGCGTTGTGCATCCTCGGGGCACAGATACGCAGTATTTT. Its protein is CSVVHPRGTDTQYF.

The CDR3 sequence is CASLGGSGELFF. The CDR3 region has the DNA TGTGCCAGCCTAGGGGGGAGCGGGGAGCTGTTTTTT. The chain carries TRBV7-6 and TRBJ2-2; possibly TRBD1 or TRBD2 for D (6 bases each). Per the germline V gene, CDR1 is SGHVS and CDR2 is FNYEAQ. The CDR3 has 12 amino acids. V was clipped by 8 bases and J by 7 bases, with 11 bases between them.

The V and J genes are TRBV6-1 and TRBJ2-7; a weak D match, TRBD2 (6 bases). The V gene lost 11 bases and the J gene lost 10 bases, with 15 bases spanning the gap. The CDR3 contains 10 residues. Germline lookup yields CDR1 MNHNS and CDR2 SASEGT. Here the CDR3 reads CAGGEGKQYF. In nucleotides, the CDR3 is TGTGCCGGCGGGGAAGGGAAACAGTACTTC.

The V gene is TRBV23-1, the J gene TRBJ2-2; 8 bases are shared with TRBD1. TRBV23-1 is an ORF, with its function uncertain. The CDR3 is made up of 20 amino acids. V shed 3 bases, J shed 0 bases, and the junction held 15 bases outside the gene matches. The chain's CDR3 is CASSQSRETGESPNTGELFF. CDR3 sequence (DNA): TGCGCCAGCAGTCAGAGCAGGGAGACAGGGGAATCCCCGAACACCGGGGAGCTGTTTTTT.

The rearrangement links TRBV30 to TRBJ2-2, with TRBD1 matching over 7 bases. There are 14 residues in the CDR3. CDR1 and CDR2 from the germline V gene are GTSNPN and SVGIG (reference sequence). V gave up 5 bases and J gave up 4 bases; unmatched junction bases: 7. The CDR3 spells CAWRDRDFTGELFF. The CDR3 coding sequence is TGTGCCTGGCGGGACAGAGATTTCACCGGGGAGCTGTTTTTT.

V is TRBV13 and J is TRBJ1-1, with unresolved D. This CDR3 has 13 residues. V lost 1 base and J lost 0, with 3 bases in between. CDR1 and CDR2 from the germline V gene are PRHDT and FYEKMQ (reference sequence). The DNA of the CDR3 is TGTGCCAGCAGCTTAGTTGTGAACACTGAAGCTTTCTTT. Translating gives CASSLVVNTEAFF.

In this sample, this clone turned up once. The chain carries TRBV9 and TRBJ2-1; D is possibly TRBD1 (8 bases). Looked up from germline, CDR1 is SGDLS and CDR2 is YYNGEE. Trimming removed 4 bases from V and 2 bases from J, with 16 bases in between. The CDR3 contains 16 residues. CDR3 sequence: CASSPGGGGAYNEQFF. The DNA for the CDR3 is TGTGCCAGCAGCCCAGGGGGCGGGGGCGCCTACAATGAGCAGTTCTTC.

The chain links TRBV14 to TRBJ2-3; TRBD2 matches at 10 bases. This CDR3 is 15 amino acids long. CDR1 and CDR2 from the germline V gene are SGHDN and FVKESK. The V gene end was trimmed by 5 bases and the J gene end by 4 bases; junction bases not matched to a gene: 6. This CDR3 reads CASSALAGVADTQYF. The CDR3 DNA follows: TGTGCCAGCAGCGCCCTAGCGGGAGTGGCAGATACGCAGTATTTT.

The chain is built from TRBV4-2 and TRBJ2-2, with 8 bases matching TRBD2. The V gene's germline CDR1 is LGHNA and CDR2 YNFKEQ. The CDR3 is made up of 17 amino acids. J gave up 0 bases and V 4 bases, and 7 bases lay outside the gene matches. The DNA for the CDR3 is TGTGCCAGCAGCCGAGATACTAGCGGAGCGAACACCGGGGAGCTGTTTTTT. Amino acid sequence: CASSRDTSGANTGELFF.